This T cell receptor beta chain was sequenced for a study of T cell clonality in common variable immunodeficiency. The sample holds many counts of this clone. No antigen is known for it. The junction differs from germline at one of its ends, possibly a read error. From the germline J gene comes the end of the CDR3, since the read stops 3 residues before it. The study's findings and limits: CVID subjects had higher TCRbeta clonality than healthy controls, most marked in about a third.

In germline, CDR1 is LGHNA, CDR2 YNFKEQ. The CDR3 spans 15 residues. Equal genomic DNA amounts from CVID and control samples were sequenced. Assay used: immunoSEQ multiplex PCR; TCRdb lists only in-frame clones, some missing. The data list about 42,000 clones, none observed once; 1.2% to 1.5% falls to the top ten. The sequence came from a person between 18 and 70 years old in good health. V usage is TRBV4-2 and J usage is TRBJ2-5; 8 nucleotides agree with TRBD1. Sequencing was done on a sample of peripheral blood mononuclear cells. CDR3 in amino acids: CASSQQDREKETQYF. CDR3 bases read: TGCGCCAGCAGCCAACAGGACAGGGAAAAAGAGACC.